Listed below are T cell receptor beta chains from one sample, sequenced in a study of Ad26.COV2.S vaccination and SARS-CoV-2 variants. The table came from immunoSEQ multiplex PCR; TCRdb's copy has only in-frame clones and leaves some out. Of about 470,000 clones detected, 90% appear once; the ten largest clones hold less than 5.5%. Sequenced material: peripheral blood, taken in a trial of Ad26.COV2.S vaccine versus placebo. These receptor sequences come from a person between 18 and 60 years old who received the Ad26.COV2.S COVID-19 vaccine or a placebo. The conserved cysteine and the conserved F or W are not part of the CDR3 here. Each record gives: V gene, J gene, CDR3 protein.

v_gene: TRBV12-3/TRBV12-4; j_gene: TRBJ2-5; CDR3aa: ASSSREGETQY
v_gene: TRBV10-3; j_gene: TRBJ2-3; CDR3aa: AISEEWVNPSTDTQY
v_gene: TRBV4-1; j_gene: TRBJ1-2; CDR3aa: ASSLLKTGNDGYT
v_gene: TRBV10-3; j_gene: TRBJ2-7; CDR3aa: AISATGSSYEQY
v_gene: TRBV2; j_gene: TRBJ2-3; CDR3aa: ASKRTSGTGTDTQY
v_gene: TRBV5-1; j_gene: TRBJ2-7; CDR3aa: ASSPTTSGGLAGEQY
v_gene: TRBV28; j_gene: TRBJ1-1; CDR3aa: ASSFTGQGEATEAF
v_gene: TRBV14; j_gene: TRBJ2-7; CDR3aa: ASSPLGTASYEQY
v_gene: TRBV7-7; j_gene: TRBJ2-7; CDR3aa: ASRVNRAIGLAP
v_gene: TRBV5-8; j_gene: TRBJ2-2; CDR3aa: ASSLVGNTGELF
v_gene: TRBV6-2/TRBV6-3; j_gene: TRBJ1-5; CDR3aa: ASSRDRQPQH
v_gene: TRBV5-4; j_gene: TRBJ1-1; CDR3aa: ASSRTGNTEAF
v_gene: TRBV27; j_gene: TRBJ1-2; CDR3aa: ASSAALGGGYT
v_gene: TRBV6-5; j_gene: TRBJ2-1; CDR3aa: ASSTGTSLTEQF
v_gene: TRBV28; j_gene: TRBJ2-7; CDR3aa: ASSLPKLLADSYEQY
v_gene: TRBV11-3; j_gene: TRBJ2-1; CDR3aa: ASSSSGGWDEQF
v_gene: TRBV5-4; j_gene: TRBJ2-2; CDR3aa: ASRSSSVPGELF
v_gene: TRBV27; j_gene: TRBJ1-1; CDR3aa: ASRFSQHTEAF
v_gene: TRBV11-2; j_gene: TRBJ2-7; CDR3aa: ASSPGTGQTYEQY
v_gene: TRBV7-9; j_gene: TRBJ2-1; CDR3aa: ASSLAGTNYNEQF
v_gene: TRBV6-1; j_gene: TRBJ1-1; CDR3aa: ASSEGVLGITEAF
v_gene: TRBV20-1; j_gene: TRBJ2-7; CDR3aa: SAPSRFEQY
v_gene: TRBV21-1; j_gene: TRBJ1-1; CDR3aa: ASSKSGTGLNTEAF
v_gene: TRBV27; j_gene: TRBJ2-7; CDR3aa: ASSATGTRPYEQY
v_gene: TRBV7-3; j_gene: TRBJ2-5; CDR3aa: ASSLIPDYPQETQY
v_gene: TRBV10-1; j_gene: TRBJ2-2; CDR3aa: ASSLLARNTGELF
v_gene: TRBV7-6; j_gene: TRBJ1-4; CDR3aa: ASRTGTTNEKLF
v_gene: TRBV27; j_gene: TRBJ1-4; CDR3aa: ASSLSSGKSPEKLF
v_gene: TRBV3-1/TRBV3-2; j_gene: TRBJ2-5; CDR3aa: ASSQDRGGKETQY
v_gene: TRBV28; j_gene: TRBJ2-3; CDR3aa: ASSLKDRRLADTQY
v_gene: TRBV4-3; j_gene: TRBJ1-2; CDR3aa: ASSQDLPGGYYGYT
v_gene: TRBV5-6; j_gene: TRBJ2-7; CDR3aa: ASSSPGGGYYEQY
v_gene: TRBV15; j_gene: TRBJ2-7; CDR3aa: ATSRAARSNEQY
v_gene: TRBV2; j_gene: TRBJ1-2; CDR3aa: ASTEGQGAPPDT
v_gene: TRBV7-9; j_gene: TRBJ1-2; CDR3aa: ASSPTRTGIDYGYT
v_gene: TRBV9; j_gene: TRBJ2-7; CDR3aa: ASSVARGTDEQY
v_gene: TRBV12-5; j_gene: TRBJ1-2; CDR3aa: ASGLVPGQPQYGYT
v_gene: TRBV7-2; j_gene: TRBJ2-7; CDR3aa: ASSLSGSNIWY
v_gene: TRBV29-1; j_gene: TRBJ1-4; CDR3aa: SAFLGQGFEKLF
v_gene: TRBV5-1; j_gene: TRBJ2-1; CDR3aa: ASSERREWYEQF
v_gene: TRBV27; j_gene: TRBJ1-2; CDR3aa: ASGRTGAQADYGYT
v_gene: TRBV7-2; j_gene: TRBJ1-5; CDR3aa: ASSLSRGQPQH
v_gene: TRBV7-8; j_gene: TRBJ2-7; CDR3aa: ASSLDSSYEQY
v_gene: TRBV7-9; j_gene: TRBJ2-7; CDR3aa: ASSPWKGFYEQY
v_gene: TRBV11-2; j_gene: TRBJ2-3; CDR3aa: ASSPPVAGSADTQY
v_gene: TRBV28; j_gene: TRBJ1-4; CDR3aa: ASRSGQGVRANEKLF
v_gene: TRBV1; j_gene: TRBJ2-3; CDR3aa: TSSQSGLAEDTDTQY
v_gene: TRBV7-2; j_gene: TRBJ1-1; CDR3aa: ASSPVTVGNTEAF
v_gene: TRBV28; j_gene: TRBJ1-1; CDR3aa: ASSLGTGYMNTEAF
v_gene: TRBV28; j_gene: TRBJ1-5; CDR3aa: ASSFLPGQGSNQPQH
v_gene: TRBV5-4; j_gene: TRBJ2-1; CDR3aa: VSSSPWDLGNNEQF
v_gene: TRBV9; j_gene: TRBJ2-5; CDR3aa: ASSVGAGQETQY
v_gene: TRBV7-8; j_gene: TRBJ2-2; CDR3aa: ASSFLGVAGGSGELF
v_gene: TRBV29-1; j_gene: TRBJ2-5; CDR3aa: SVGPPAGIQETQY
v_gene: TRBV9; j_gene: TRBJ2-7; CDR3aa: ASSVVSDSYEQY
v_gene: TRBV6-1; j_gene: TRBJ2-1; CDR3aa: ASSEAGTPYNEQF
v_gene: TRBV7-8; j_gene: TRBJ2-1; CDR3aa: ASSLDTGRYNEQF